The next 20 T cell receptor beta chains were all read from a single sample in a study of beta chain features in type 1 diabetes. The entirety of the isolated RNA underwent reverse transcription, so expressed TCRB transcripts were sequenced. Sequenced by immunoSEQ multiplex PCR; TCRdb stores in-frame clones only, minus some. This sample has a few hundred thousand clones, with 11% to 15% found just once. The sequencing sample was made of central memory CD4+ T cells from blood. These receptors came from a man under 40 in good health.

The chain employs TRBV7-2 and TRBJ1-1, with a tentative D call TRBD1 (6 bases). V lost 3 bases to trimming and J lost 8 bases, with 13 bases between them. CDR1 is SGHTA and CDR2 is FQGNSA in the germline V gene. The CDR3 runs to 13 residues. The CDR3 coding sequence is TGTGCCAGCAGCTTCACGGCCCAGGGGGAAGCTTTCTTT. The encoded protein is CASSFTAQGEAFF.

This clone was counted only a few times. The chain joins TRBV5-1 to TRBJ2-3; 9 positions agree with TRBD1. The trim removed 0 bases at V and 11 bases at J, leaving 4 bases unmatched. The CDR3 covers 13 residues. CDR1 SGHRS and CDR2 YFSETQ come from the germline V gene. CDR3 DNA sequence: TGCGCCAGCAGCTTGGCGGGACAGGGCGGGCAGTATTTT. The encoded protein is CASSLAGQGGQYF.

Only a few counts were recorded for this clone. The chain combines TRBV7-2 with TRBJ2-2; 8 positions agree with TRBD1. Looked up from germline, CDR1 is SGHTA and CDR2 is FQGNSA. Trimming at V came to 4 bases and at J to 7 bases, leaving 2 bases not matched to a gene. CDR3 size: 13 residues. Written as DNA, the CDR3 is TGTGCCAGCAGCTGGACAGGGAACGGGGAGCTGTTTTTT. Encoded protein: CASSWTGNGELFF.

This clone turned up a few times. The rearrangement links TRBV2 to TRBJ1-3, with D uncertain. This CDR3 has 14 amino acids. The germline V gene has CDR1 SNHLY and CDR2 FYNNEI. Trimming left V 8 bases short and J 0 bases short, with 11 bases between. CDR3 amino acids: CASAAAGSGNTIYF. The DNA of the CDR3 is TGTGCCAGCGCGGCCGCTGGCTCTGGAAACACCATATATTTT.

In its sample, this clone was seen a few times. The chain combines TRBV4-1 with TRBJ2-1; D call uncertain. The CDR3 loop spans 15 amino acids. CDR1 and CDR2 from the germline V gene are MGHRA and YSYEKL. Trimming removed 6 bases at V and 0 bases at J, with 12 bases between. In nucleotides, the CDR3 is TGCGCCAGCAGTCTTGACCAGAGCTCCTACAATGAGCAGTTCTTC. It yields the protein CASSLDQSSYNEQFF.

V is TRBV6-5 and J is TRBJ1-1, with no clear D. V was trimmed by 2 bases and J by 3 bases, leaving 10 bases between them. This CDR3 region has 14 residues. CDR1 is MNHEY and CDR2 is SVGAGI in the germline V gene. The CDR3 nucleotides read TGTGCCAGCAGTTACCACAGCCTCTACACTGAAGCTTTCTTT. This gives the protein CASSYHSLYTEAFF.

The chain employs TRBV25-1 and TRBJ1-6; possibly TRBD1 for D (5 bases). The CDR3 runs 13 residues. Germline assignment: CDR1 MGHDK and CDR2 SYGVNS. V lost 7 bases to trimming and J lost 11 bases, with 15 bases between them. This CDR3 is CASIQEWGAPLHF. The CDR3 DNA reads TGTGCCAGCATACAGGAGTGGGGGGCACCCCTCCACTTT.

This clone has more than one count but fewer than ten. The chain uses TRBV11-3 and TRBJ2-7, with D hard to call. The CDR3 runs 14 residues. Germline loops: CDR1 SGHNT, CDR2 YENEEA. V was shortened by 5 bases and J by 2 bases, with 13 bases between the two germline ends. The CDR3 loop is CASSPQIIPYEQYF. CDR3 in DNA: TGTGCCAGCAGCCCCCAGATAATCCCCTACGAGCAGTACTTC.

The chain couples TRBV12-5 to TRBJ2-3, with 12 positions matching TRBD2. Germline V gene lookup returns CDR1 LGHNT and CDR2 FRNRAP. The CDR3 is 16 amino acids. J was trimmed by 3 bases and V by 6 bases; bases with no gene match: 7. The CDR3 DNA is TGTGCTAGTGGCAAAGGACTAGCGGGATCTACAGATACGCAGTATTTT. Residues: CASGKGLAGSTDTQYF.

This clone was observed a few times. This rearrangement joins TRBV27 to TRBJ2-3; 11 nucleotides line up with TRBD1. The germline V gene has CDR1 MNHEY and CDR2 SMNVEV (reference sequence). J gave up 1 base and V 5 bases, and 5 bases lay outside the gene matches. CDR3 length: 16 residues. The CDR3, as DNA: TGTGCCAGCAGTGCGGACAGGGGGCTTGGCACAGATACGCAGTATTTT. Protein sequence: CASSADRGLGTDTQYF.

This clone has at least ten counts. This rearrangement joins TRBV19 to TRBJ2-3, with D perhaps given as TRBD1 or TRBD2 (5 bases each). Germline V gene data show CDR1 as LNHDA and CDR2 as SQIVND (reference sequence). The CDR3 sequence is 16 residues long. Trimming stripped 5 bases from V and 1 base from J, with 16 bases between. CDR3 amino acids: CASSALRDGGTDTQYF. Written as DNA, the CDR3 is TGTGCCAGTAGTGCGCTCCGGGACGGAGGCACAGATACGCAGTATTTT. The complete variable domain, with remaining parts taken from reference TRBV19 and TRBJ2-3, reads DGGITQSPKYLFRKEGQNVTLSCEQNLNHDAMYWYRQDPGQGLRLIYYSQIVNDFQKGDIAEGYSVSREKKESFPLTVTSAQKNPTAFYLCASSALRDGGTDTQYFGPGTRLTVL.

In its sample, this clone was seen a few times. The chain employs TRBV6-6 and TRBJ1-6, with D perhaps matching TRBD1 (6 bases). Germline assignment: CDR1 MNHNY and CDR2 SVGAGI (reference sequence). V shed 5 bases and J shed 7 bases, with 15 bases lying between them. The CDR3 contains 15 residues. CDR3 sequence: CASSPRGGQNSPLHF. The CDR3 nucleotides read TGTGCCAGCAGTCCGCGAGGGGGGCAAAATTCACCCCTCCACTTT.

This clone occurred many times. DNA for the CDR3: TGCGCCAGCAGCCAAGGACAGGGACTCGTGAATACGCAGTATTTT. Its translation is CASSQGQGLVNTQYF. This chain uses TRBV4-3 with TRBJ2-3; tentative D call: TRBD1 (7 bases). Germline lookup yields CDR1 LGHNA and CDR2 YSLEER. Trimming cost V 1 base and J 7 bases, with 15 bases left between them. This CDR3 region has 15 residues.

Of note for this clone: A much more abundant neighbour one base away suggests this may be a read error. The chain recombines TRBV19 with TRBJ2-7; possible D gene TRBD2, 5 bases. Looked up from germline, CDR1 is LNHDA and CDR2 is SQIVND (reference sequence). Trimming pared 2 bases from V and 2 bases from J, leaving 10 bases between. CDR3 length equals 14 residues. The CDR3 DNA sequence: TGTGCCAGTAGTATACACACGGGAACCTACGAGCAGTACTTC. This translates into CASSIHTGTYEQYF.

The rearrangement links TRBV5-4 to TRBJ2-3, with a possible D match to TRBD1 (6 bases). Germline V CDR1 and CDR2: SGHNT, YYREEE (reference sequence). Trimming shortened V by 2 bases and J by 6 bases, and 16 bases separated the two germline ends. CDR3 length equals 15 residues. This CDR3 reads CASSLTTGQPDTQYF. Here the CDR3 DNA reads TGTGCCAGCAGCTTAACCACCGGACAGCCCGATACGCAGTATTTT.

The chain employs TRBV19 and TRBJ2-1; weak D call: TRBD2 (5 bases). Trimming stripped 3 bases from V and 0 bases from J, with 15 bases between. The CDR3 has 17 residues. From germline, CDR1 is LNHDA and CDR2 SQIVND (reference sequence). CDR3: CASSIGLASSSYNEQFF. CDR3 nucleotides: TGTGCCAGTAGTATTGGGTTAGCGTCGAGCTCCTACAATGAGCAGTTCTTC.

This clone was observed a few times. This chain connects TRBV30 to TRBJ2-1; D is undetermined. CDR3 size: 11 residues. Germline V gene lookup returns CDR1 GTSNPN and CDR2 SVGIG (reference sequence). Trimming shortened V by 0 bases and J by 4 bases, and 1 base separated the two germline ends. DNA for the CDR3: TGTGCCTGGAGTGTATACAATGAGCAGTTCTTC. The encoded protein is CAWSVYNEQFF.

The chain carries TRBV4-3 and TRBJ2-7; TRBD1 aligns across 8 bases. The CDR3 has 16 amino acids. The V segment lost 0 bases and the J segment 2 bases; nucleotides outside the gene matches: 6. CDR1 and CDR2 from the germline V gene are LGHNA and YSLEER. CDR3 nucleotides: TGCGCCAGCAGCCAAGATGTGGGGACAGGTGCCTACGAGCAGTACTTC. It is translated as CASSQDVGTGAYEQYF.

This clone was observed a handful of times. V usage is TRBV5-1 and J usage is TRBJ2-7, with 13 bases that match TRBD2. In germline, CDR1 is SGHRS, CDR2 YFSETQ. There are 15 residues in the CDR3. Trimming took 4 bases from V and 7 from J; bases not matched to a gene: 8. CDR3 sequence: CASSDKPGLAGEQYF. The CDR3 DNA is TGCGCCAGCAGCGACAAACCGGGACTAGCGGGGGAGCAGTACTTC.

This clone was observed a handful of times. The CDR3 region is CASSVNRDRGIREQFF. CDR3 nucleotides: TGTGCCAGCAGCGTAAACCGGGACAGGGGGATCCGTGAGCAGTTCTTC. The J gene is TRBJ2-1, the V gene TRBV7-3; 11 positions match TRBD1. After removal of 5 bases from V and 9 bases from J, the junction contained 12 bases not matched to a gene. This CDR3 has 16 amino acids. From germline, CDR1 is SGHTA and CDR2 FQGTGA. The full variable domain, rest sourced from reference TRBV7-3 and TRBJ2-1, is GAGVSQTPSNKVTEKGKYVELRCDPISGHTALYWYRQSLGQGPEFLIYFQGTGAADDSGLPNDRFFAVRPEGSVSTLKIQRTERGDSAVYLCASSVNRDRGIREQFFGPGTRLTVL.